These 14 T cell receptor beta chains share one sample of origin, sequenced in a study of vaccination effects on CD4 cells after COVID-19. The repertoire was sequenced with immunoSEQ multiplex PCR; TCRdb's copy has only in-frame clones and lacks some. The sample has 47,000 or so clones; approximately 70% are singletons. Once cultured for under 11 days, the cells underwent separation to obtain CD4+ T cells. Everyone in the study got two shots of either the BNT162b2 or mRNA-1273 vaccine. Antigen specificity for these receptors is unknown. The sample consisted of CD4+ T cells from PBMCs cultured without peptide, taken after COVID-19 vaccination. Source of these receptors: a human donor who received a COVID-19 vaccine.

The J gene is TRBJ1-4, the V gene TRBV3-1 (or the pseudogene TRBV3-2); D not certain. Per germline, CDR1 LGHDT and CDR2 YNNKEL (reference sequence). V lost 0 bases and J 0 bases, leaving 17 bases between the germline ends. The CDR3 length is 19 residues. CDR3 protein: CASSQDLWGSPSTNEKLFF. In DNA form, the CDR3 reads TGTGCCAGCAGCCAAGATCTTTGGGGATCTCCCTCAACTAATGAAAAACTGTTTTTT.

The chain has TRBV10-2 and TRBJ1-6, with D hard to call. This CDR3 comprises 14 residues. Germline values: CDR1 WSHSY, CDR2 SAAADI. Trimming left V 0 bases short and J 5 bases short, with 5 bases between. Here the CDR3 reads CASSESNDNSPLHF. The DNA for the CDR3 is TGCGCCAGCAGTGAGTCTAATGATAATTCACCCCTCCACTTT.

A remark on this clone: This specimen includes other DNA sequences encoding the same CDR3. The chain uses TRBV7-2 and TRBJ2-7; no reliable D call. The V and J ends lost 1 base and 4 bases respectively, with 11 bases between them. This CDR3 has 14 amino acids. Germline values: CDR1 SGHTA, CDR2 FQGNSA. The CDR3 DNA follows: TGTGCCAGCAGCTTAGGGGTCGGTGTATACGAGCAGTACTTC. It encodes CASSLGVGVYEQYF.

The chain is built from TRBV3-1 (or the pseudogene TRBV3-2) and TRBJ1-3, with D perhaps TRBD1 (6 bases). Looked up from germline, CDR1 is LGHDT and CDR2 is YNNKEL (reference sequence). V was cut by 2 bases and J by 3 bases, with 14 bases left in between. The CDR3 sequence is 16 residues long. This CDR3 reads CASSQRRGAVGNTIYF. The CDR3 coding sequence is TGTGCCAGCAGCCAAAGACGGGGGGCTGTTGGAAACACCATATATTTT.

V and J are TRBV10-1 and TRBJ2-1; D perhaps matches TRBD1 (6 bases). The ends were cut back, 3 bases at V and 5 bases at J, with 14 bases in the middle. The CDR3 loop spans 15 amino acids. Germline values: CDR1 WNHNN, CDR2 SYGVQD (reference sequence). The CDR3 bases are TGCGCCAGCAGTGAAGTGAGACAGGCAAACAATGAGCAGTTCTTC. Its protein product is CASSEVRQANNEQFF.

This chain connects TRBV3-1 (or the pseudogene TRBV3-2) to TRBJ2-2; TRBD2 matches at 10 bases. This CDR3 is built from 15 residues. The J segment lost 1 base and the V segment lost 6 bases, leaving 2 bases of the junction unmatched. Germline CDR1 and CDR2: LGHDT and YNNKEL (reference sequence). CDR3 sequence: CASRVAGGNTGELFF. The DNA for the CDR3 is TGTGCCAGCAGGGTAGCGGGAGGGAACACCGGGGAGCTGTTTTTT.

As DNA, the CDR3 is TGTGCCAGTAGGCTGACAGGTATGAGTGCTTTCTTT. Translation gives CASRLTGMSAFF. This chain connects TRBV19 to TRBJ1-1, with a weak D call TRBD1 (6 bases). This CDR3 spans 12 amino acids. Germline CDR1 reads LNHDA; CDR2 reads SQIVND (reference sequence). Trimming removed 6 bases at V and 11 bases at J, with 16 bases between.

This clone was counted a few times. V gene TRBV2 combines with J gene TRBJ2-5, with no clear D. The CDR3 extends over 11 amino acids. Germline V lookup: CDR1 SNHLY, CDR2 FYNNEI. V gave up 7 bases and J gave up 4 bases, with 7 bases separating them. The CDR3 nucleotides read TGTGCCAGCAAGGCAGCAGAGACCCAGTACTTC. Residues: CASKAAETQYF.

CDR3 protein: CASSLMVGVGANVLTF. In nucleotides, the CDR3 is TGTGCCAGCAGCTTAATGGTGGGGGTTGGGGCCAACGTCCTGACTTTC. The V call is TRBV7-8, the J call TRBJ2-6; D may match TRBD1 or TRBD2 (5 bases each). The V and J ends lost 2 bases and 3 bases respectively, with 11 bases between them. Germline-derived CDR1 and CDR2 are SGHVS and FQNEAQ. This CDR3 is 16 amino acids long.

The DNA for the CDR3 is TGCGCCAGCAGCTTCAACTCCGTTAAGGGTGAAAAACTGTTTTTT. As protein: CASSFNSVKGEKLFF. The J gene is TRBJ1-4, the V gene TRBV5-1; D is unresolved. The CDR3 spans 15 residues. Germline CDR1 reads SGHRS; CDR2 reads YFSETQ. The V end was cut by 2 bases, the J end by 7 bases, with 15 bases between.

This clone was detected only a few times. The rearrangement links TRBV25-1 to TRBJ1-2; 8 bases are a match to TRBD1. Trimming removed 5 bases from V and 3 bases from J; junction bases left unmatched: 2. Germline-derived CDR1 and CDR2 are MGHDK and SYGVNS. The CDR3 spans 13 residues. As DNA, the CDR3 is TGTGCCAGCAGTCCAGGGGGCTACTATGGCTACACCTTC. Translating gives CASSPGGYYGYTF.

V and J are TRBV12-5 and TRBJ1-6, with unresolved D. The V and J ends lost 1 base and 9 bases respectively, with 7 bases between them. The length of the CDR3 is 13 residues. Looked up from germline, CDR1 is LGHNT and CDR2 is FRNRAP. CDR3 residues: CASGLETLSPLHF. CDR3 nucleotide sequence: TGTGCTAGTGGTTTGGAAACACTTTCACCCCTCCACTTT.

The rearrangement links TRBV12-3 or TRBV12-4 to TRBJ1-2; unclear D gene. Trimming left V 1 base short and J 4 bases short, with 7 bases between. This CDR3 contains 13 residues. CDR3 DNA: TGTGCCAGCAGTTTAGGGCCCGTCTATGGCTACACCTTC. It is translated as CASSLGPVYGYTF.

CDR3 coding DNA: TGTGCCTGGACGGGACAGGGGAACCCCCAAGAGACCCAGTACTTC. Protein: CAWTGQGNPQETQYF. The V and J genes are TRBV30 and TRBJ2-5; 10 bases match TRBD1. Germline V CDR1 and CDR2: GTSNPN, SVGIG (reference sequence). CDR3 length: 15 residues. The trim removed 4 bases at V and 1 base at J, leaving 6 bases unmatched. The whole variable domain, remainder taken from reference TRBV30 and TRBJ2-5, is SQTIHQWPATLVQPVGSPLSLECTVEGTSNPNLYWYRQAAGRGLQLLFYSVGIGQISSEVPQNLSASRPQDRQFILSSKKLLLSDSGFYLCAWTGQGNPQETQYFGPGTRLLVL.